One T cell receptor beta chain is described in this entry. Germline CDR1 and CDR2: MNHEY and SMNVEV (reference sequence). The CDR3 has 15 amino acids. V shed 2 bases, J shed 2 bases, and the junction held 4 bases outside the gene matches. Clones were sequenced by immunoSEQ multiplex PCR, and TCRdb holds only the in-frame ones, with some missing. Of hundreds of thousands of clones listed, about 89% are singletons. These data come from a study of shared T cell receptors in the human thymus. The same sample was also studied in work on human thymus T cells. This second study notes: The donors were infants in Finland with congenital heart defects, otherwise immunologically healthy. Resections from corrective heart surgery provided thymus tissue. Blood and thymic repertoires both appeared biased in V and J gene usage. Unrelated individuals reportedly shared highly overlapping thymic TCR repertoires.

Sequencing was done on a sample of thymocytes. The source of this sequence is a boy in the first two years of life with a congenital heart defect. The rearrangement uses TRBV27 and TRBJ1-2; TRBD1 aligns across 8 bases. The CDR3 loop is CASSLGTGANYGYTF. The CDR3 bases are TGTGCCAGCAGTTTAGGGACAGGCGCCAACTATGGCTACACCTTC.